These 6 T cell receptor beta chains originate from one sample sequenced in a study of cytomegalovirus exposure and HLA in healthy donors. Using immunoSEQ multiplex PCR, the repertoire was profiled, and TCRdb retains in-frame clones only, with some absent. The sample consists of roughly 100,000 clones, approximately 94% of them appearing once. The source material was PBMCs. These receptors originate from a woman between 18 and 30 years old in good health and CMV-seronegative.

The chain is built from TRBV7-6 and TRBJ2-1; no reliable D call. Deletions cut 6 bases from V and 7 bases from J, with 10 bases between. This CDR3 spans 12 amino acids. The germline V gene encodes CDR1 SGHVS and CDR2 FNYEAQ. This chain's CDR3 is CASSPTGNEQFF. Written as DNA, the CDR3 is TGTGCCAGCAGTCCTACCGGGAATGAGCAGTTCTTC.

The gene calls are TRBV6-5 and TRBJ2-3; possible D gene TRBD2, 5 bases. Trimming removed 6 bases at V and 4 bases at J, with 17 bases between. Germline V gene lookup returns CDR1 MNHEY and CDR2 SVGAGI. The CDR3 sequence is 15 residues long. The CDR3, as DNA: TGTGCCAGCAGCCCACTAGGAGCCCGGGCAGATACGCAGTATTTT. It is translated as CASSPLGARADTQYF.

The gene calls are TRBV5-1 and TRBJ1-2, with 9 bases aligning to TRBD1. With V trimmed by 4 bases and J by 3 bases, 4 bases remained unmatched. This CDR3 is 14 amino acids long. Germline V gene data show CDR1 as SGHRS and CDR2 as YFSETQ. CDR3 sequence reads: CASSPRDRDYGYTF. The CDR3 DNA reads TGCGCCAGCAGCCCACGGGACAGGGACTATGGCTACACCTTC.

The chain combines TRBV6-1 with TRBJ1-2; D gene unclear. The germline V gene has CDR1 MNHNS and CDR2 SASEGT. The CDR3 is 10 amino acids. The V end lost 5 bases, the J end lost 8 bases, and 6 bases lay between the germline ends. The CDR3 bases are TGTGCCAGCAGTTGGGAGGGCTACACCTTC. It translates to CASSWEGYTF.

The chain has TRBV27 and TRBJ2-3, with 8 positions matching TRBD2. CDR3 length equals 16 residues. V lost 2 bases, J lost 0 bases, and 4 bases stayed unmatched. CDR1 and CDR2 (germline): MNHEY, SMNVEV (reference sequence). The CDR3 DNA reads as TGTGCCAGCAGTTTACAGGCTAGCGGGAGCACAGATACGCAGTATTTT. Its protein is CASSLQASGSTDTQYF.

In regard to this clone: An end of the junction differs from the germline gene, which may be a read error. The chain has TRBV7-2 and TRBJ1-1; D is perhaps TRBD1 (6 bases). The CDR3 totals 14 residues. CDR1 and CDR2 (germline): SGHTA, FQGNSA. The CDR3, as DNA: TGTGCCAGCAGCTTAGCTATTGGACAGCCAGAACTAGAGTTT. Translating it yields CASSLAIGQPELEF.